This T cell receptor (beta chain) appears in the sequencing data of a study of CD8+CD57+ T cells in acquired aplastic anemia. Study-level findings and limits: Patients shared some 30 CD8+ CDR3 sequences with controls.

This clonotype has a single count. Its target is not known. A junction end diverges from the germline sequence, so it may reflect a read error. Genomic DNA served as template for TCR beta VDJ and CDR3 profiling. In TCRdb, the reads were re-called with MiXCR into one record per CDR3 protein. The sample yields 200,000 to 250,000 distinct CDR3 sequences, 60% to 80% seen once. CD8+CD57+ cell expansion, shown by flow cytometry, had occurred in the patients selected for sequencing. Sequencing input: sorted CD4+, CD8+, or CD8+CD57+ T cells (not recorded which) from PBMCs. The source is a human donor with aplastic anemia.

CDR3 nucleotides: TGTGCCAGCAGTGTCTACCTCTTC. This codes for CASSVYLF. The chain uses TRBV9 and TRBJ1-2; D remains ambiguous. CDR3 size: 8 residues. Germline V gives CDR1 SGDLS, CDR2 YYNGEE.